This T cell receptor beta chain is from a study of early T cells in non-severe SARS-CoV-2 infection. Study-level information: The chains were unpaired, and the sequenced material was bulk RNA from unsorted whole blood. General study points: Lookups in VDJdb leaned toward anti-spike CD8 responses and missed private and CD4 specificities.

Attachment of unique molecular identifiers to individual cDNA molecules was performed. TCRdb re-derived calls from the 5' RACE reads in MiXCR, one entry per CDR3 protein. The sample contains some 73,000 distinct CDR3 sequences, around 12% of which appear only once. Per germline, CDR1 MNHEY and CDR2 SMNVEV (reference sequence). Trimming cost V 4 bases and J 1 base, with 14 bases left between them. CDR3 length: 15 residues. The sample holds a few counts of this clonotype. What it binds is unknown. The sample comprised whole blood. The TCR sequence derives from an adult who was a healthcare worker with PCR-confirmed SARS-CoV-2 infection or an uninfected control (not recorded which). This chain connects TRBV27 to TRBJ2-7; D tentatively fits TRBD1 or TRBD2 (5 bases each). The DNA of the CDR3 is TGTGCCAGCAGTTCCCCCGGGGCAGCATCCTACGAGCAGTACTTC. It is translated as CASSSPGAASYEQYF.